The clone carrying this T cell receptor beta chain appeared many times. The CDR3 spans 15 residues. CDR1 MNHNS and CDR2 SASEGT come from the germline V gene. V trimming: 6 bases; J trimming: 1 base; junction bases outside the gene matches: 3. This sample is part of a study of neurological immune-mediated disorders. Time point given: longitudinal time-point 3. TCRdb recomputed calls from the 5' RACE reads with MiXCR, one row per CDR3 protein. The table has tens of thousands of distinct CDR3 sequences, 4.3% seen once. The V and J genes are TRBV6-1 and TRBJ2-2; TRBD2 matches 9 bases. Source material: PBMCs. This TCR came from a woman aged 60-70 years with multiple sclerosis. CDR3 sequence: CASSFSGRNTGELFF. Written as DNA, the CDR3 is TGTGCCAGCAGCTTTAGCGGGAGGAACACCGGGGAGCTGTTTTTT.